This T cell receptor (beta chain) was observed in a study of human T cells and chemical hapten exposure. General study results and limits: Expanded TCRs grouped into significantly more large CDR3 similarity clusters than controls produced.

Per the original methods: Samples held a median of around 100,000 TCRs, range about 20,000–700,000. TCRdb reanalysed the RACE reads using MiXCR and keeps one entry per CDR3 protein. Clone size and V and J calls follow TCRdb, not the original study. This sample has some 380,000 distinct CDR3 sequences, with 4% to 5.5% found just once. This clonotype was picked up many times. What it binds is unknown. Specified time point: patch test 1, 2 weeks after DPC sensitization. Treatment: therapeutic diphenylcyclopropenone sensitization with weekly scalp DPC. Alopecia patients, 18 to 70 years old and DPC-suitable, served as donors. This receptor was identified in a woman in her forties or fifties with alopecia areata. Some clones in this sample may be carry-over from other donors' samples. The input for sequencing was whole blood, taken in connection with sensitization to the hapten diphenylcyclopropenone (DPC).

CDR3 loop: CSVQAAQETQYF. The CDR3 DNA reads TGCAGCGTTCAAGCGGCCCAAGAGACCCAGTACTTC. The genes are TRBV29-1 and TRBJ2-5; D might be TRBD2 (5 bases). Germline-derived CDR1 and CDR2 are SQVTM and ANQGSEA. V lost 5 bases and J 1 base, leaving 8 bases between the germline ends. This CDR3 has 12 residues.